This is a list of T cell receptor beta chains from one sample in a study of blood T cells in healthy people across ages. MiXCR, run by TCRdb on the 5' RACE reads, gives a single entry per CDR3 protein. The sample has 1 million or so distinct CDR3 sequences; 40% to 45% are singletons. Source material: blood. Source of these receptors: a woman aged 55-69 years in good health. Each CDR3 is given with its conserved first and last residue. The order of the fields is V gene, CDR3 protein.

TRBV6-1 CASSGSGDPYEQYF
TRBV14 CASSRRAGTKYQETQYF
TRBV7-2 CASSYPGNIQYF
TRBV15 CATSNPTGEDHRETQYF
TRBV20-1 CSARDRTNEQFF
TRBV27 CASSLEVQVLANEQFF
TRBV11-2 CASSLDTSTSTDTQYF
TRBV5-1 CASSLEGLSPQHF
TRBV7-8 CASSFSPATGETQYF
TRBV4-1 CASGSNLAATYEQYF
TRBV6-4 CASSAGTSGSSSNEQFF
TRBV7-2 CASSPSKGTFYGYTF
TRBV12-5 CASGFGGNTDTQYF
TRBV6-5 CASSYSSAGTAYEQYF
TRBV6-6 CASTGWVSTDTQYF
TRBV4-1 CASSQPGLAGPRAYEQYF
TRBV2 CASFYGLGANYEQYF
TRBV12-3/TRBV12-4 CASSLRRNNQPQHF
TRBV9 CASSAGTSGRQVYEQYF
TRBV12-3/TRBV12-4 CASSSGLAGYGSDTQYF
TRBV29-1 CSAGMQSSWFF
TRBV9 CASSPRIGTGYEKLFF
TRBV20-1 CSASPVDREQFF
TRBV5-6 CASSLRQGGGETQYF
TRBV12-3/TRBV12-4 CASSWGRNSPLHF
TRBV27 CASSGRADLRLRYF
TRBV28 CASRPGQGAHYGYTF
TRBV13 CASSQGQGFYNEQFF
TRBV20-1 CSAPGVWDRGRDEQFF
TRBV7-2 CASSREGFSYNEQFF
TRBV7-8 CASSLREGIQPQHF
TRBV2 CASSESASIQPQHF
TRBV7-2 CASSSRAGVPEQYF
TRBV7-9 CASSPGVTSGNTIYF
TRBV27 CASSPDRSNSPLHF
TRBV3-1 CASSQRGDSGANVLTF
TRBV29-1 CSVGWQGKDAQYF
TRBV16 CASSQLGGFYNEQFF
TRBV28 CASRERDRLSNQPQHF
TRBV25-1 CASSWPGVNYGYTF
TRBV5-6 CASSPDRGGTDTQYF
TRBV27 CASSLSVSYEQYF
TRBV12-3/TRBV12-4 CASSKGPSYEQYF
TRBV12-3/TRBV12-4 CASSFSQYYEQYF
TRBV6-1 CASNHDRRYGYTF
TRBV4-1 CASSQTIATNEKLFF
TRBV5-4 CASSLDPQANYGYTF
TRBV7-8 CASSLATGLLNEQFF
TRBV29-1 CSVRDGGFGDTQYF
TRBV20-1 CSSTGVPYNEQFF
TRBV14 CASSQVFRLTTDHNSPLHF
TRBV6-6 CASSYGATEAFF
TRBV5-1 CASSLDRGVVYEQYF
TRBV12-3/TRBV12-4 CASSSRGSKETQYF
TRBV7-9 CASSLANPNYGYTF